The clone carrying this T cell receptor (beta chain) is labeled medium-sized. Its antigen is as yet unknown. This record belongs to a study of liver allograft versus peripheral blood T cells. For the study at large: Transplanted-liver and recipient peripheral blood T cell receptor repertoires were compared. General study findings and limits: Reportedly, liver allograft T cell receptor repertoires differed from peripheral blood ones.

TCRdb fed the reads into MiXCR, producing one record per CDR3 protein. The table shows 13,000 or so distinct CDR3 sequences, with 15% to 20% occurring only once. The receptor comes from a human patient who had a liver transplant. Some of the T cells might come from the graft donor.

As DNA, the CDR3 is TGCAGCGTTGAATCTTGGTCTCTCTCCGGGACAGGGTCCTACGAGCAGTACTTC. This encodes CSVESWSLSGTGSYEQYF. The J gene is TRBJ2-7, the V gene TRBV29-1, with 9 bases that match TRBD1. The CDR3 is 18 residues long. Germline loops: CDR1 SQVTM, CDR2 ANQGSEA. Losses at the gene ends were 2 bases for V and 1 base for J; bases not matched to a gene: 15.